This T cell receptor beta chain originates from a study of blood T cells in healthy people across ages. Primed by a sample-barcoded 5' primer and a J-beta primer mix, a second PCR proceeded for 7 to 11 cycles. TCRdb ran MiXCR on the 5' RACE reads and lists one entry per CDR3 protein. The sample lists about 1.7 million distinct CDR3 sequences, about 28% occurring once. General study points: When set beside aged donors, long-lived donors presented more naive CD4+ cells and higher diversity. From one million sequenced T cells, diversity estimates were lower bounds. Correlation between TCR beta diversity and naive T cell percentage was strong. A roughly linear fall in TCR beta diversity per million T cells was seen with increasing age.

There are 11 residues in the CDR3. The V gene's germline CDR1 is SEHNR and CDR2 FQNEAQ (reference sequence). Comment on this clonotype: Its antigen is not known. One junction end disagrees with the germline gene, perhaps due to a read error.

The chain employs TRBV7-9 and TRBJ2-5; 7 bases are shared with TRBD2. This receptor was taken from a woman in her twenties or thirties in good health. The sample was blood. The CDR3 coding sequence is TGTTCCAGCACGGGGGGAGAGACCCAGTACTTC. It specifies CSSTGGETQYF.